The TCR beta chain under discussion was sequenced for a study of blood T cell repertoires in COVID-19 (dated by TCRdb to the early 2020s). Broadly, across the study: Samples from collaborators originated in the United States, Italy and Spain and spanned both the acute and convalescent phases of COVID-19. Deeply sampled blood TCRbeta repertoires from subjects exposed to, actively infected with, or recovered from COVID-19 were included in the dataset. The material from the prospective study consisted of cDNA or gDNA derived from T cells, B-cell-depleted T cells, or PBMCs. The repertoires were released in a freely available public database intended as a resource for research on the immune response to SARS-CoV-2. A de-identified subject ID, COVID-19 status, age in years and sex were almost always included in the sample metadata. The samples were drawn from the first 160 participants of the ongoing ImmuneRACE study and from about 1,200 subjects provided by 6 global collaborators. HLA class I and class II types, where available, came from metadata supplied by the sample provider rather than from assay-based typing. Here is what the overall study found, with its caveats: The quantity of clinical and demographic metadata differed by source and by participant and was supplied without curation.

Collaborating institutions collected whole blood in K2EDTA tubes following their own protocols. Collaborator samples were shipped for TCRbeta analysis as frozen whole blood, isolated PBMCs, or DNA extracted from either sample type. V is clipped by 3 bases and J by 2 bases, and the sequence between their germline boundaries is 4 bases long. Sequences MDHEN (CDR1) and SYDVKM (CDR2) are obtained from the germline V gene. The CDR3, cysteine through phenylalanine, is 12 amino acids long. Of all the DNA, just the CDR3 is kept, 36 bases in frame from base 1. TCRbeta CDR3 regions were amplified from genomic DNA using the immunoSEQ Assay, a bias-controlled multiplex PCR. The source study handled its data this way. The number of nucleated cells in each sample was estimated by amplification of reference gene primers within the assay. Sequence reads were collapsed and filtered to measure the absolute abundance of every unique TCRbeta CDR3 rearrangement. For each sample, productive Simpson clonality was calculated by taking the square root of Simpson's diversity index across productive rearrangements. The table was pulled from immuneACCESS by TCRdb, which kept in-frame rearrangements only. Such tables lose some clones; where checked, under half of the loss comes from unresolved V genes, and the rest has no known cause. V and J calls and clone size follow that table, whereas D and trimming were derived from the DNA. The sample records about 50,000 clones, 85% of which are singletons. The leading ten clones occupy about 6% of the sample.

This clone was picked up one time. Its cognate antigen has yet to be identified. No much larger clonotype is one base removed from it; base qualities were not supplied. The receptor was isolated from a man aged 60 to 69 with acute or convalescent COVID-19. Source material: peripheral blood. The rearrangement combines TRBV28 with TRBJ1-2, with no reliable assignment of the D segment. The DNA is as follows: TGTGCCAGCAGTTTGAGGAACTATGGCTACACCTTC. Its coded protein is CASSLRNYGYTF.